This passage covers 2 T cell receptor beta chains from one sample sequenced in a study of blood T cell repertoires in COVID-19. Profiled with immunoSEQ multiplex PCR; TCRdb holds only in-frame clones, not every one. The sample records 100,000 to 150,000 clones, roughly four fifths being singletons. Sequenced material: peripheral blood. These receptor sequences come from a man between 35 and 55 years old with active or convalescent COVID-19.

The chain joins TRBV9 to TRBJ2-5; 11 nucleotides agree with TRBD2. After removal of 2 bases from V and 4 bases from J, the junction contained 7 bases not matched to a gene. The CDR3 extends over 16 amino acids. The germline CDR1 and CDR2 sequences are SGDLS and YYNGEE. The CDR3 DNA sequence: TGTGCCAGCAGCGTGGATAGCGGGGGGGCCGGAGAGACCCAGTACTTC. Translation gives CASSVDSGGAGETQYF. The whole variable domain, remainder taken from reference TRBV9 and TRBJ2-5, is DSGVTQTPKHLITATGQRVTLRCSPRSGDLSVYWYQQSLDQGLQFLIQYYNGEERAKGNILERFSAQQFPDLHSELNLSSLELGDSALYFCASSVDSGGAGETQYFGPGTRLLVL.

The genes are TRBV27 and TRBJ2-5; TRBD2 matches 11 bases. Germline CDR1 reads MNHEY; CDR2 reads SMNVEV (reference sequence). Trimming removed 5 bases from V and 5 bases from J; junction bases left unmatched: 7. CDR3 length: 15 residues. The CDR3 nucleotides are TGTGCCAGCAGTATGGTAGCGGGGGGGCAGGAGACCCAGTACTTC. It is translated as CASSMVAGGQETQYF.